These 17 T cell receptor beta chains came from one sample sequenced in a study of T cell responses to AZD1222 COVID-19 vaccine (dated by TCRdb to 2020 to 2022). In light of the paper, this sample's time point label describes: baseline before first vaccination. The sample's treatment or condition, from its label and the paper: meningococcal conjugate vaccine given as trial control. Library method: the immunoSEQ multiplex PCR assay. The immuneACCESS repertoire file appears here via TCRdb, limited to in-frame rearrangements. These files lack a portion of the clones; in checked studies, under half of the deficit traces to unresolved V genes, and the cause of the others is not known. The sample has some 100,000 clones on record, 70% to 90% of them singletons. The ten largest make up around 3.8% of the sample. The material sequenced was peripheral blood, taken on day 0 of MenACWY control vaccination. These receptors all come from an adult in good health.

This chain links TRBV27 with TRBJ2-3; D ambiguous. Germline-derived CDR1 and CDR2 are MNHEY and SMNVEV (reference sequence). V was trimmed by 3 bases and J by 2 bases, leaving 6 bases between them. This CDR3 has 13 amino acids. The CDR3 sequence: CASSFGFTDTQYF. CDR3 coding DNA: TGTGCCAGCAGTTTCGGATTCACAGATACGCAGTATTTT.

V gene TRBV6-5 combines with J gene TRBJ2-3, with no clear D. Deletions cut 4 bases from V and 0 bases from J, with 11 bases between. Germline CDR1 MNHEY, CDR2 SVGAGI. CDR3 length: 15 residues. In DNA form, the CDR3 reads TGTGCCAGCAGTTTCGGGCAGCCTAGCACAGATACGCAGTATTTT. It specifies CASSFGQPSTDTQYF.

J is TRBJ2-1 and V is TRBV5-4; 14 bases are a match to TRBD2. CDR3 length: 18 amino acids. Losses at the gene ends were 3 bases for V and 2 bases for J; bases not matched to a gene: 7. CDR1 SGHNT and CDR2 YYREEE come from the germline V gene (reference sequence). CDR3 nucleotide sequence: TGTGCCAGCAGCTCCGGACTAGCGGGGGGCACGACCTACAATGAGCAGTTCTTC. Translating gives CASSSGLAGGTTYNEQFF.

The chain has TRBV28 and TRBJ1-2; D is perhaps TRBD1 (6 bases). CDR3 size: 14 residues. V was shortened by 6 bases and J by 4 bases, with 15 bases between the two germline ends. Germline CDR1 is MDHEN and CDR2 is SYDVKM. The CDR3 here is CASSHPTGGYGYTF. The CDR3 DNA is TGTGCCAGCAGCCACCCGACAGGAGGCTATGGCTACACCTTC.

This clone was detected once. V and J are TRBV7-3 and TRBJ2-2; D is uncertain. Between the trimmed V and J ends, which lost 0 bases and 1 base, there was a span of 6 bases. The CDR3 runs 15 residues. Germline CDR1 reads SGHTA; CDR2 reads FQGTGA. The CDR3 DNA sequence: TGTGCCAGCAGCTTAACCCTGGGGAACACCGGGGAGCTGTTTTTT. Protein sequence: CASSLTLGNTGELFF.

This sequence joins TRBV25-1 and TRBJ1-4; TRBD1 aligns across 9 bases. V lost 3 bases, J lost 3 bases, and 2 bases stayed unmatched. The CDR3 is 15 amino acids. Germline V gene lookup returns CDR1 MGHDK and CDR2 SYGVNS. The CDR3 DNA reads TGTGCCAGCAGTGACCGACAGGGGGCTAATGAAAAACTGTTTTTT. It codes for CASSDRQGANEKLFF.

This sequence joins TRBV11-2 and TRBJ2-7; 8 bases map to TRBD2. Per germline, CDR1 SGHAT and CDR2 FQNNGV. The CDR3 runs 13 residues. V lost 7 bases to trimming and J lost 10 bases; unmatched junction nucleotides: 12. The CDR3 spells CASTAPGGLKQYF. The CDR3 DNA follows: TGTGCCAGCACCGCTCCGGGGGGGCTAAAACAGTACTTC. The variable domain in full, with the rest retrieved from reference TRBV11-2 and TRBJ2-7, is EAGVAQSPRYKIIEKRQSVAFWCNPISGHATLYWYQQILGQGPKLLIQFQNNGVVDDSQLPKDRFSAERLKGVDSTLKIQPAKLEDSAVYLCASTAPGGLKQYFGPGTRLTVT.

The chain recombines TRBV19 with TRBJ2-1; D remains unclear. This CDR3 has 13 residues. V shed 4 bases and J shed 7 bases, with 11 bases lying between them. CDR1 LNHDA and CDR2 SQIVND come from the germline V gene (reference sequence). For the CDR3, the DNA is TGTGCCAGTAGTAACTCGATTGTGAATGAGCAGTTCTTC. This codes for CASSNSIVNEQFF. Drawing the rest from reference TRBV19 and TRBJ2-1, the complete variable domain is DGGITQSPKYLFRKEGQNVTLSCEQNLNHDAMYWYRQDPGQGLRLIYYSQIVNDFQKGDIAEGYSVSREKKESFPLTVTSAQKNPTAFYLCASSNSIVNEQFFGPGTRLTVL.

Here the CDR3 DNA reads TGTGCCTTCCGGGACAGATACTCTGGAAACACCATATATTTT. Amino acids: CAFRDRYSGNTIYF. The chain employs TRBV30 and TRBJ1-3, with TRBD1 identical over 7 bases. This CDR3 region has 14 residues. Germline CDR1 and CDR2: GTSNPN and SVGIG (reference sequence). Trimming removed 7 bases from V and 0 bases from J; junction bases left unmatched: 6.

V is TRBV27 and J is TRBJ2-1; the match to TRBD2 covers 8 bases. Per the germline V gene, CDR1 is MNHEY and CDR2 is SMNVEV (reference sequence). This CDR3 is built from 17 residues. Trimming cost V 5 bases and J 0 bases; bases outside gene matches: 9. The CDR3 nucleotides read TGTGCCAGCAGTGCACGGAGCGGGGGCCTCTCCTACAATGAGCAGTTCTTC. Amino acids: CASSARSGGLSYNEQFF.

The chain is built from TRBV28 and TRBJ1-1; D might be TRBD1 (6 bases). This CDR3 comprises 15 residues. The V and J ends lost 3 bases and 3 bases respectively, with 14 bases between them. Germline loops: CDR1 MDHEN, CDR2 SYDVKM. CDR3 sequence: CASSFSAKGDTEAFF. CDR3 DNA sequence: TGTGCCAGCAGTTTCTCAGCGAAGGGGGACACTGAAGCTTTCTTT.

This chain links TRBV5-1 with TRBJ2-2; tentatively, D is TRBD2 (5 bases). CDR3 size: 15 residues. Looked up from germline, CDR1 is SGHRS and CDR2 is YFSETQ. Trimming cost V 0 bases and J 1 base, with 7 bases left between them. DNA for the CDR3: TGCGCCAGCAGCTTGGGAGGGTGGAACACCGGGGAGCTGTTTTTT. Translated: CASSLGGWNTGELFF.

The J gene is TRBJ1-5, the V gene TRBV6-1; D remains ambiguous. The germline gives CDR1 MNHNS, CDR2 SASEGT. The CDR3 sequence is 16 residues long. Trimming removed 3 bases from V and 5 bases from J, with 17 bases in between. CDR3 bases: TGTGCCAGCAGTGAGGGTTACAGCGATCGGGATCAGCCCCAGCATTTT. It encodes CASSEGYSDRDQPQHF.

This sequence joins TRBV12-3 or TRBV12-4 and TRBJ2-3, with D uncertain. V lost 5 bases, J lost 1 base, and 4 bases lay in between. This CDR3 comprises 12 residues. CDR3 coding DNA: TGTGCCAGCAGTATGCGCACAGATACGCAGTATTTT. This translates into CASSMRTDTQYF.

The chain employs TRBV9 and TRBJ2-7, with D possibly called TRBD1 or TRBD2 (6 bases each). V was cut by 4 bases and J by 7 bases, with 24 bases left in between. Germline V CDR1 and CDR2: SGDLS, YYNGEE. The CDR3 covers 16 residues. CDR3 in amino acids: CASSFRVGRGRGEQYF. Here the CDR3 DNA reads TGTGCCAGCAGCTTCCGCGTAGGCAGGGGCCGGGGGGAGCAGTACTTC.

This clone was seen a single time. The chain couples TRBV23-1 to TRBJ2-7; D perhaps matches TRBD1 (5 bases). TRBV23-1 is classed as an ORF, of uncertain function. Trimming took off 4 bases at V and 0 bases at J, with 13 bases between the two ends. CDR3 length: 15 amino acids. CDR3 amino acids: CASSLGKTDSYEQYF. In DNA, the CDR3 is TGCGCCAGCAGTCTAGGAAAGACAGACTCCTACGAGCAGTACTTC.

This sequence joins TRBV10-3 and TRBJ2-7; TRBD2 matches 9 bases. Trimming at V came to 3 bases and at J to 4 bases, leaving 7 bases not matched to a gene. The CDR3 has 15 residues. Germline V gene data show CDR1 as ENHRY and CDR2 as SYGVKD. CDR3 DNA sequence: TGTGCCATCAGTGATCTGCGGGAGGGTGGTTACGAGCAGTACTTC. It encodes CAISDLREGGYEQYF.